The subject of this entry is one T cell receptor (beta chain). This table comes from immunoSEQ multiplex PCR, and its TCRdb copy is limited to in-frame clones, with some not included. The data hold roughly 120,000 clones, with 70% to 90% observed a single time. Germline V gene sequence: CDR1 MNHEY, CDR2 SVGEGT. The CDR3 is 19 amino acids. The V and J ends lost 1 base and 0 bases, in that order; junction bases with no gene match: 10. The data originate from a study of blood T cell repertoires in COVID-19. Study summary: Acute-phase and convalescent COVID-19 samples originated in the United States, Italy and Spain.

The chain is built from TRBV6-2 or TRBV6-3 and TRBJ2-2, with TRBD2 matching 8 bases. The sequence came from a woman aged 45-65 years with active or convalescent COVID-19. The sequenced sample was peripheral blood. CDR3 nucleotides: TGTGCCAGCAGTTACTGGGCGGAACTAGCGGACTCGAACACCGGGGAGCTGTTTTTT. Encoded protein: CASSYWAELADSNTGELFF.